This T cell receptor beta chain appears in the sequencing data of a study of PD-1 blockade in classical Hodgkin lymphoma. All trial patients relapsed after autologous stem cell transplantation. Sequenced by immunoSEQ multiplex PCR; TCRdb stores in-frame clones only, minus some. Among thousands of clones listed, roughly 81% were seen once. For this clone: Its antigen is currently unknown.

Overall study findings and caveats: In newly diagnosed patients, baseline TCR diversity was reportedly below that of healthy donors.

The CDR3 loop spans 19 amino acids. The source is a human donor with classical Hodgkin lymphoma. Sequencing was performed on peripheral blood mononuclear cells (PBMCs), taken at baseline. V and J are TRBV21-1 and TRBJ2-2; the table's D call, TRBD1, was not checked against the DNA. TRBV21-1 is a documented pseudogene. CDR3 bases: TGTGCCAGCAGCGGGGGCCGGAGCCACCGACGGACCGGAGAAGGGGAGCTGTTTTTT. This encodes CASSGGRSHRRTGEGELFF.